This is a list of T cell receptor beta chains from one sample in a study of OX40 agonist ivuxolimab in advanced cancers. Libraries were prepared by immunoSEQ multiplex PCR; TCRdb keeps only in-frame clonotypes and omits some of them. The sample carries 35,000 to 45,000 clones, approximately 90% recorded once. Sequences were derived from CD4+ or CD8+ T cells sorted from blood, sampled in a trial of the OX40 agonist ivuxolimab. The receptors here all came from an adult with an advanced solid tumor such as melanoma, head and neck, liver or kidney cancer. Each CDR3 is given with its conserved first and last residue. The D gene is left open where the match is weak. Clone size, where shown, is once, few, many, or a class for clones that have expanded.

TGTGCCAGCAGTTCGACAGGGGGCAGCAATCAGCCCCAGCATTTT CASSSTGGSNQPQHF TRBJ1-5 TRBV28 . TRBD1
TGTGCCAGCAGCCAAGAAATAAATACGAACACCGGGGAGCTGTTTTTT CASSQEINTNTGELFF TRBJ2-2 TRBV14 . .
TGCGCCACCGGTACGAGCTCCTACGAGCAGTACTTC CATGTSSYEQYF TRBJ2-7 TRBV10-1 . .
TGTGCCAGCACTAAGGACAGGGGTAACACCATATATTTT CASTKDRGNTIYF TRBJ1-3 TRBV6-5 once TRBD1
TGTGCCAGCAGCTTGATCGGCCAGCTGGAGACCCAGTACTTC CASSLIGQLETQYF TRBJ2-5 TRBV11-2 . .
TGTGCCAGCAGCCACGTTAGCGGGCGAAGCCAAGAGACCCAGTACTTC CASSHVSGRSQETQYF TRBJ2-5 TRBV4-2 . TRBD2
TGCGCCAGCAGTGAGCAGCTGAACACTGAAGCTTTCTTT CASSEQLNTEAFF TRBJ1-1 TRBV10-2 . .
TGCGCCAGCAGCCCAACGGGAGGGGGGACCTACGAGCAGTACTTC CASSPTGGGTYEQYF TRBJ2-7 TRBV5-1 . TRBD2
TGTGCTAGTGGACCCCTGGCTGCGTCCTACAATGAGCAGTTCTTC CASGPLAASYNEQFF TRBJ2-1 TRBV12-5 . .
TGTGCCAGCAGCTCTAGCGGGGGTCAGACCCAGTACTTC CASSSSGGQTQYF TRBJ2-5 TRBV5-4 . TRBD2
TGTGCCAGCATCGCCGGGGGTGGAAACACCATATATTTT CASIAGGGNTIYF TRBJ1-3 TRBV28 . .
TGTGCCAGCAGTGACGGACAGGGAAATGTCGCTAGCCGAGAGACCCAGTACTTC CASSDGQGNVASRETQYF TRBJ2-5 TRBV27 . TRBD1
TGTGCCAGCAGTTCAAATTTCGGACAGAGCATAGGCACCTTC CASSSNFGQSIGTF TRBJ1-2 TRBV28 . .
TGTGCCAGCAGCCCCGTGCGGGGAGGAACCAATGAGCAGTTCTTC CASSPVRGGTNEQFF TRBJ2-1 TRBV28 . .
TGTGCCAGCAGCCTTAGTGGGGGGCGAAACTATGGCTACACCTTC CASSLSGGRNYGYTF TRBJ1-2 TRBV5-4 . .
TGTGCCAGCAGCCGAGGGGGGGCCGGGGGAGACGAGCAGTACTTC CASSRGGAGGDEQYF TRBJ2-7 TRBV7-2 . .
TGTGCCAGCAGCCCAAGGGGGCTAGCGGGGGCCGGGGAGCTGTTTTTT CASSPRGLAGAGELFF TRBJ2-2 TRBV7-9 . TRBD2
TGTGCCAGCACCCTAAACATGGACACCGGGGAGCTGTTTTTT CASTLNMDTGELFF TRBJ2-2 TRBV7-2 . .
TGTGCCAGCAGCTTGACTAGCGGGAACTCCTACGAGCAGTACTTC CASSLTSGNSYEQYF TRBJ2-7 TRBV5-6 once TRBD2